This is a list of T cell receptor beta chains from one sample in a study of blood T cell repertoires in COVID-19. Only in-frame clones appear in the TCRdb table, and some are missing; sequencing was by immunoSEQ multiplex PCR. The data show under 75,000 clones, around 80% seen once. Sequenced sample: peripheral blood. All receptors derive from a man aged 65 to 85 who had recovered from COVID-19. Each CDR3 is given with its conserved first and last residue. Each record gives: CDR3 protein, CDR3 DNA, D gene, clone size, V gene, J gene. D genes are given only for firm matches. Clone size is shown for a subset of rows, as once, few, many or a class of expanded clone.

CASSLRGSGGPYNEQFF,TGTGCCAGCAGCCTTAGAGGAAGCGGAGGACCCTACAATGAGCAGTTCTTC,.,once,TRBV7-2,TRBJ2-1
CASSLVDEQFF,TGTGCCAGCAGCTTAGTAGATGAGCAGTTCTTC,.,.,TRBV11-3,TRBJ2-1
CASSQGWTRAPYNSPLHF,TGCGCCAGCAGCCAAGGATGGACCAGGGCCCCCTATAATTCACCCCTCCACTTT,.,.,TRBV4-1,TRBJ1-6
CASSIWTLNTGELFF,TGTGCCAGTAGTATTTGGACACTGAACACCGGGGAGCTGTTTTTT,.,.,TRBV19,TRBJ2-2
CASSQDLLGTGSYEQYF,TGTGCCAGCAGCCAAGATTTATTGGGGACAGGATCCTACGAGCAGTACTTC,TRBD1,.,TRBV14,TRBJ2-7
CASSRQENTEAFF,TGTGCCAGCAGCCGACAGGAGAACACTGAAGCTTTCTTT,.,.,TRBV7-8,TRBJ1-1
CASSSLLTGRGEKLFF,TGTGCCAGCAGCTCACTACTGACAGGGAGAGGTGAAAAACTGTTTTTT,TRBD1,.,TRBV7-6,TRBJ1-4
CASSATGTRASGETQYF,TGTGCCAGCAGCGCAACCGGGACTAGAGCTTCCGGGGAGACCCAGTACTTC,TRBD2,.,TRBV9,TRBJ2-5
CASTPGMGNTEAFF,TGTGCCAGTACCCCGGGGATGGGCAACACTGAAGCTTTCTTT,.,.,TRBV19,TRBJ1-1
CASSRGQDVQETQYF,TGTGCCAGCAGTAGAGGACAGGACGTACAAGAGACCCAGTACTTC,TRBD1,.,TRBV7-9,TRBJ2-5
CASSLGQSSSYGYTF,TGTGCCAGCAGCCTGGGACAGTCTTCCTCCTATGGCTACACCTTC,TRBD1,.,TRBV5-4,TRBJ1-2
CASSLDAGSIQETQYF,TGTGCCAGCAGCTTAGACGCGGGAAGTATCCAAGAGACCCAGTACTTC,.,.,TRBV7-2,TRBJ2-5
CASSLGGGGGLYEQYF,TGTGCCAGCAGCTTGGGAGGAGGCGGGGGGCTATACGAGCAGTACTTC,TRBD2,.,TRBV5-4,TRBJ2-7
CASSRGTGFYEQYF,TGTGCCAGCAGCCGCGGGACAGGGTTTTACGAGCAGTACTTC,TRBD1,.,TRBV6-5,TRBJ2-7
CASSRTGDNQPQHF,TGTGCCAGCAGTCGGACAGGGGACAATCAGCCCCAGCATTTT,TRBD1,.,TRBV3-1/TRBV3-2,TRBJ1-5
CASNPTPGTESPPLHF,TGTGCCAGTAACCCAACGCCCGGGACAGAGAGTCCACCCCTCCACTTT,TRBD1,.,TRBV19,TRBJ1-6
CASSHEEYGYTF,TGCGCCAGCAGCCACGAGGAGTATGGCTACACCTTC,.,.,TRBV5-1,TRBJ1-2
CASTKGTGVIYEQYF,TGCGCCAGCACGAAAGGGACAGGGGTAATCTACGAGCAGTACTTC,TRBD1,.,TRBV5-1,TRBJ2-7
CASSFRQGGEKLFF,TGTGCCAGCAGCTTCCGACAGGGAGGTGAAAAACTGTTTTTT,TRBD1,.,TRBV5-8,TRBJ1-4
CASSPRREMNTEAFF,TGTGCCAGCTCCCCCCGCCGGGAGATGAACACTGAAGCTTTCTTT,.,.,TRBV18,TRBJ1-1
CASSDSFRIYRGTEAFF,TGTGCCAGCAGTGACTCGTTTCGGATCTACCGAGGGACTGAAGCTTTCTTT,.,once,TRBV6-4,TRBJ1-1